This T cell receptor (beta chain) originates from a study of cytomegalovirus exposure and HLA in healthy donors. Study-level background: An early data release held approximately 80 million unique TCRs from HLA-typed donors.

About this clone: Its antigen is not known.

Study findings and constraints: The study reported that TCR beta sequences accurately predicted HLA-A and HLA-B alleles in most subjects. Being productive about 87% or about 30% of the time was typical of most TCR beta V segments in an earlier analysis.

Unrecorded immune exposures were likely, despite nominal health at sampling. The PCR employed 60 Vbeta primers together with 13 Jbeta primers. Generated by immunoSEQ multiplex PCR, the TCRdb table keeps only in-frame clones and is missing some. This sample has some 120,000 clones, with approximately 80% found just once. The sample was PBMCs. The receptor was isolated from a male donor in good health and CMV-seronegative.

The CDR3: CASQREGFTETQYF. The CDR3 DNA is TGTGCCAGCCAGCGGGAGGGATTCACAGAGACCCAGTACTTC. The rearrangement uses TRBV5-4 and TRBJ2-5, with TRBD2 matching over 10 bases. CDR1 is SGHNT, CDR2 YYREEE, per germline (reference sequence). The CDR3 has 14 residues. Trimming took 7 bases from V and 4 from J; bases not matched to a gene: 7.